Sequencing of this T cell receptor beta chain was carried out in a study of post-analysis software for immune sequencing data. Study results and caveats: In patients, TRBV5-6, TRBV5-1 and TRBV20-1 belonged to about five TRBV segments found more frequently than in controls.

The CDR3 is 14 amino acids. Per the germline V gene, CDR1 is SGHTA and CDR2 is FQGTGA. V was pared by 7 bases and J by 1 base, with 13 bases between. This clonotype came up many times. Its target is not known. Unique molecular identifiers were built into the TCR beta cDNA libraries. One entry per CDR3 protein, called by TCRdb with MiXCR from the PCR reads. The sample shows some 260,000 distinct CDR3 sequences, about 40% of them seen only once. The sequence was collected from a girl aged 5 to 17 with multiple sclerosis. The sequencing input was blood. V usage is TRBV7-3 and J usage is TRBJ1-2, with D tentatively TRBD1 (6 bases). The CDR3 region is CASTIQGGNYGYTF. CDR3 coding DNA: TGTGCCAGCACCATACAGGGTGGTAACTATGGCTACACCTTC.